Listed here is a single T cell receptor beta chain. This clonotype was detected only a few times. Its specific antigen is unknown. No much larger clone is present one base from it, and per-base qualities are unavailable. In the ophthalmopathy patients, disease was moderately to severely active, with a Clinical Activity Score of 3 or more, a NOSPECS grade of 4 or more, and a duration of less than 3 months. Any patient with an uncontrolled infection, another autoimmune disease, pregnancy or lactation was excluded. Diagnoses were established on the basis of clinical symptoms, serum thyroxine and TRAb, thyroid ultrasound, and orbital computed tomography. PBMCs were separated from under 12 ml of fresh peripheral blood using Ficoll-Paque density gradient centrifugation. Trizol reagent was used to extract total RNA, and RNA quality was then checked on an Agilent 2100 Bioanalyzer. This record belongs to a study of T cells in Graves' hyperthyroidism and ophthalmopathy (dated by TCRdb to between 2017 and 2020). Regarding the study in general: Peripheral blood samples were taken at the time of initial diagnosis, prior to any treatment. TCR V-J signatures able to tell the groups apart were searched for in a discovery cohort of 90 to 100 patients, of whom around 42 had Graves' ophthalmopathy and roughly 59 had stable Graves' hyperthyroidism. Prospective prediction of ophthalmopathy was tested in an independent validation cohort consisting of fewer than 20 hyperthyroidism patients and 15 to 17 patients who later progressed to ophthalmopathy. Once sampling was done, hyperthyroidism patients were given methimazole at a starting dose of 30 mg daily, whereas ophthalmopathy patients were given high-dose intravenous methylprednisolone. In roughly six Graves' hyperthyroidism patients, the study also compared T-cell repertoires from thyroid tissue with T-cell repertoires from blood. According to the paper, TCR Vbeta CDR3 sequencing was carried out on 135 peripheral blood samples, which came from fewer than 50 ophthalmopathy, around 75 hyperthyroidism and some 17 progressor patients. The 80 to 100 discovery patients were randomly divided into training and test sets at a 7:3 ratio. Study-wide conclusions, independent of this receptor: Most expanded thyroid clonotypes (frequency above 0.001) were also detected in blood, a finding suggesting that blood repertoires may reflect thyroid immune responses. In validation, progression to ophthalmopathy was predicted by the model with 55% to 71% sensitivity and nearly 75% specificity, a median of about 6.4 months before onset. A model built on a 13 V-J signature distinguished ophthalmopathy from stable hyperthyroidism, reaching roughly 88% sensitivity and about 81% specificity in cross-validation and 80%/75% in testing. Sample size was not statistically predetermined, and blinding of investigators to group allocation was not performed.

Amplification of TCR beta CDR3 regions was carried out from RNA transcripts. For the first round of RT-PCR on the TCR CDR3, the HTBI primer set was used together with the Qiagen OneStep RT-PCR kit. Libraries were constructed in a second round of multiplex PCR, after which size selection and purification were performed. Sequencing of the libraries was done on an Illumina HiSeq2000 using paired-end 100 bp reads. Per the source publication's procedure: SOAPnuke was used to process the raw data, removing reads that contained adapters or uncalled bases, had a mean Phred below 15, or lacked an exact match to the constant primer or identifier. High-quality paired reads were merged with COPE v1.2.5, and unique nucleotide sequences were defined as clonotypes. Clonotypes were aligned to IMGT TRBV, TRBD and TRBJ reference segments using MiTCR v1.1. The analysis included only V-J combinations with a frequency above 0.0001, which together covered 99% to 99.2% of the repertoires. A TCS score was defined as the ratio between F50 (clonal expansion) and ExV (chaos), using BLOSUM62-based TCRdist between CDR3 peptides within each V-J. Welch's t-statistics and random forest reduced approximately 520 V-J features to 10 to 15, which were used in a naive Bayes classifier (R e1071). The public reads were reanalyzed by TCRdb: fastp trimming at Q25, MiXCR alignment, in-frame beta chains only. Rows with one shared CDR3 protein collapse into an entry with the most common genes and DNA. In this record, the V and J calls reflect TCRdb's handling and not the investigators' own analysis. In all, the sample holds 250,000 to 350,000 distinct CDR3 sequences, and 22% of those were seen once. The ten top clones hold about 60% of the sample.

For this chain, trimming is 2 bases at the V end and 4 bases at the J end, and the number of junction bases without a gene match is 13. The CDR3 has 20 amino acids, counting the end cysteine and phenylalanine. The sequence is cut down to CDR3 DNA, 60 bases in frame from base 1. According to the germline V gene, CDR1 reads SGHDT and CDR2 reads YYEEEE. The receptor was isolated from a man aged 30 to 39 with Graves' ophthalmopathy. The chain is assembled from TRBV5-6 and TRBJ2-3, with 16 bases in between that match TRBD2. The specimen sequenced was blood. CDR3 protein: CASSFRRGTSGRGRADTQYF. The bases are TGTGCCAGCAGCTTCCGACGAGGGACTAGCGGGAGGGGTAGGGCAGATACGCAGTATTTT. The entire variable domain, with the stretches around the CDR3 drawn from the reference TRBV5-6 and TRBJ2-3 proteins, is DAGVTQSPTHLIKTRGQQVTLRCSPKSGHDTVSWYQQALGQGPQFIFQYYEEEERQRGNFPDRFSGHQFPNYSSELNVNALLLGDSALYLCASSFRRGTSGRGRADTQYFGPGTRLTVL.